Each of the 12 T cell receptor beta chains below was sequenced from the same sample in a study of T-cell memory formation after mild COVID-19 (dated by TCRdb to about 2021). Library generation was performed with 5' RACE. The sequencer was an Illumina NovaSeq 6000. TCRdb reworked the public reads: Q25 trimming with fastp, MiXCR clone assembly, productive beta chains retained. Rows are unified per CDR3 protein, each entry keeping the most common DNA and genes. Within this sample are a few hundred thousand distinct CDR3 sequences, with roughly 15% of them counted one time only. The top ten clones comprise about 22% of the sample. Sequenced sample: PBMCs or a T cell subset sorted from them (not recorded which). All receptors come from a young man who had mild COVID-19 (a few samples of this study predate the infection). The sample titles of this study are shuffled in the database, so cell type and time point are left out; the donor was told from shared clones.

This clonotype came up a few times. The chain couples TRBV5-1 to TRBJ2-1, with D possibly matching TRBD1 (6 bases). V lost 1 base and J lost 2, with 7 bases in between. Per the germline V gene, CDR1 is SGHRS and CDR2 is YFSETQ. There are 14 residues in the CDR3. CDR3 bases: TGCGCCAGCAGCTTGACAGGGACCTACAATGAGCAGTTCTTC. Translation: CASSLTGTYNEQFF.

The DNA for the CDR3 is TGTGCCAGCAGTCGACAGATTACTAGCACAGATACGCAGTATTTT. Its translation: CASSRQITSTDTQYF. The chain links TRBV2 to TRBJ2-3; D perhaps matches TRBD1 (5 bases). The germline gives CDR1 SNHLY, CDR2 FYNNEI. This CDR3 contains 15 residues. V was shortened by 5 bases and J by 0 bases, with 12 bases between the two germline ends.

The V call is TRBV7-2, the J call TRBJ1-1; D might be TRBD1 (6 bases). CDR1 SGHTA and CDR2 FQGNSA come from the germline V gene. V was shortened by 6 bases and J by 5 bases, with 13 bases between the two germline ends. This CDR3 has 13 residues. Written as DNA, the CDR3 is TGTGCCAGCAGGCTACAGGGAGAGACTGAAGCTTTCTTT. This codes for CASRLQGETEAFF. Full variable domain (remainder filled in from reference TRBV7-2 and TRBJ1-1): GAGVSQSPSNKVTEKGKDVELRCDPISGHTALYWYRQSLGQGLEFLIYFQGNSAPDKSGLPSDRFSAERTGGSVSTLTIQRTQQEDSAVYLCASRLQGETEAFFGQGTRLTVV.

This clonotype was picked up a small number of times. The chain combines TRBV6-2 or TRBV6-3 with TRBJ1-5; D not resolved. Trimming took 2 bases from V and 5 from J, leaving 10 bases between them. Germline assignment: CDR1 MNHEY and CDR2 SVGEGT. This CDR3 contains 14 residues. This CDR3 reads CASSYAGLHQPQHF. CDR3 sequence (DNA): TGTGCCAGCAGTTACGCCGGGCTCCATCAGCCCCAGCATTTT.

This sequence joins TRBV12-3 or TRBV12-4 and TRBJ2-1, with 13 bases lining up with TRBD2. The CDR3 consists of 15 residues. Trimming cost V 5 bases and J 8 bases; bases outside gene matches: 6. The CDR3 bases are TGTGCCAGCAGTCCTACTAGCGGGGGGGCCGATGAGCAGTTCTTC. Encoded protein: CASSPTSGGADEQFF.

This clonotype has ten or more counts. The rearrangement links TRBV6-5 to TRBJ2-7; tentative D call: TRBD1 (6 bases). Looked up from germline, CDR1 is MNHEY and CDR2 is SVGAGI. The CDR3 contains 12 residues. V was trimmed by 8 bases and J by 3 bases, leaving 11 bases between them. The CDR3 nucleotides are TGTGCCAGCCCTATCAGGGGCTACGAGCAGTACGTC. This codes for CASPIRGYEQYV.

V and J are TRBV7-6 and TRBJ2-3; D remains ambiguous. The CDR3 contains 15 residues. Trimming pared 6 bases from V and 6 bases from J, leaving 19 bases between. Germline V CDR1 and CDR2: SGHVS, FNYEAQ. In nucleotides, the CDR3 is TGTGCCAGCAGAAGCCTCGGACGATTGGGGGATACGCAGTATTTT. Encoded protein: CASRSLGRLGDTQYF.

The chain has TRBV3-1 and TRBJ2-3; 10 positions match TRBD2. The CDR3 is 18 residues long. The germline V gene encodes CDR1 LGHDT and CDR2 YNNKEL (reference sequence). Trimming cost V 0 bases and J 2 bases; bases outside gene matches: 8. The CDR3 DNA reads as TGTGCCAGCAGCCAAGATCGGCTAGCGGGGGCTCTCACAGATACGCAGTATTTT. This sequence encodes CASSQDRLAGALTDTQYF.

A few counts support this clonotype. DNA for the CDR3: TGTGCCAGCAACCTGGAGGGGGCATATGGCTACACCTTC. This encodes CASNLEGAYGYTF. The chain carries TRBV6-6 and TRBJ1-2; 7 positions match TRBD1. The CDR3 loop spans 13 amino acids. With V trimmed by 7 bases and J by 5 bases, 7 bases remained unmatched. Germline values: CDR1 MNHNY, CDR2 SVGAGI (reference sequence).

V gene TRBV4-2 combines with J gene TRBJ2-2; D call uncertain. The CDR3 has 17 residues. Trimming removed 0 bases at V and 0 bases at J, with 11 bases between. Germline CDR1 LGHNA, CDR2 YNFKEQ. The CDR3 sequence is CASSQDTGDANTGELFF. DNA for the CDR3: TGTGCCAGCAGCCAAGATACGGGCGACGCGAACACCGGGGAGCTGTTTTTT.

V and J are TRBV20-1 and TRBJ2-3; tentatively, D is TRBD1 (6 bases). The CDR3 totals 15 residues. V dropped 1 base and J dropped 3 bases, with 14 bases sitting between them. Germline V lookup: CDR1 DFQATT, CDR2 SNEGSKA (reference sequence). CDR3 nucleotides: TGCAGTGCTAGAGTCGTGGGGGCAAGGACAGATACGCAGTATTTT. As protein: CSARVVGARTDTQYF.

At least ten counts were recorded for this clonotype. V usage is TRBV5-6 and J usage is TRBJ2-3; D possibly corresponds to TRBD2 (7 bases). The germline V gene encodes CDR1 SGHDT and CDR2 YYEEEE. The CDR3 totals 14 residues. Trimming removed 2 bases at V and 1 base at J, with 8 bases between. In DNA, the CDR3 is TGTGCCAGCAGCTTCGGGGGGCGCACAGATACGCAGTATTTT. Amino acids: CASSFGGRTDTQYF.